The 16 T cell receptor beta chains below were found in one sample sequenced in a study of PD-1 blockade in classical Hodgkin lymphoma. Time point described: cycle 4 day 1 (C4D1), after less than 7 weeks of nivolumab. Autologous stem cell transplantation was followed by relapse in every patient, and brentuximab vedotin exposure varied. The repertoire was sequenced with immunoSEQ multiplex PCR; TCRdb's copy has only in-frame clones and lacks some. Of tens of thousands of clones listed, roughly 87% are singletons. Source: peripheral blood mononuclear cells (PBMCs), taken before the fourth cycle of nivolumab. Receptors originate from a human donor with classical Hodgkin lymphoma.

The V gene is TRBV5-1, the J gene TRBJ2-5; D not resolved. From germline, CDR1 is SGHRS and CDR2 YFSETQ. The CDR3 length is 13 residues. V was clipped by 3 bases and J by 0 bases, with 6 bases between them. Here the CDR3 DNA reads TGCGCCAGCAGCTCGGTAGACCAAGAGACCCAGTACTTC. Amino acid sequence: CASSSVDQETQYF.

For the CDR3, the DNA is TGTGCCAGCAGCGCCCCCGGGACAAGCTCTGGAAACACCATATATTTT. This translates into CASSAPGTSSGNTIYF. The J gene is TRBJ1-3, the V gene TRBV9; the D gene is possibly TRBD1 (6 bases). CDR1 SGDLS and CDR2 YYNGEE come from the germline V gene. The CDR3 is 16 amino acids. V lost 3 bases to trimming and J lost 0 bases, with 13 bases between them.

The chain uses TRBV7-8 and TRBJ1-5, with 8 bases that match TRBD1. Germline assignment: CDR1 SGHVS and CDR2 FQNEAQ. The V and J ends lost 0 bases and 4 bases, in that order; junction bases with no gene match: 8. The CDR3 covers 17 residues. CDR3 bases: TGTGCCAGCAGCTTAGCGAGGGCAGGGGGCAATAATCAGCCCCAGCATTTT. As protein: CASSLARAGGNNQPQHF.

The CDR3 spells CASSLAGTGSNEQYF. CDR3 nucleotide sequence: TGCGCCAGCAGCTTGGCCGGGACAGGTTCTAATGAGCAGTACTTC. The rearrangement links TRBV5-1 to TRBJ2-7; 8 bases line up with TRBD1. Germline loops: CDR1 SGHRS, CDR2 YFSETQ. V trimming: 0 bases; J trimming: 7 bases; junction bases outside the gene matches: 9. The CDR3 runs 15 residues.

J is TRBJ2-5 and V is TRBV6-6; the D gene could be TRBD1 or TRBD2 (5 bases each). V lost 6 bases and J 2 bases, leaving 13 bases between the germline ends. This CDR3 spans 14 amino acids. The germline V gene has CDR1 MNHNY and CDR2 SVGAGI (reference sequence). The DNA for the CDR3 is TGTGCCAGCAGACCGGGGCCACAACAAGAGACCCAGTACTTC. Its translation is CASRPGPQQETQYF.

This rearrangement joins TRBV18 to TRBJ1-1; no firm D call. The CDR3 loop spans 14 amino acids. Trimming removed 3 bases at V and 0 bases at J, with 8 bases between. The germline gives CDR1 KGHSH, CDR2 LQKENI. CDR3 nucleotide sequence: TGTGCCAGCTCACCTGGAGTGATGAACACTGAAGCTTTCTTT. It yields the protein CASSPGVMNTEAFF.

The rearrangement joins TRBV9 to TRBJ2-5, with 12 bases aligning to TRBD1. This CDR3 region has 17 residues. In germline, CDR1 is SGDLS, CDR2 YYNGEE. Unmatched junction bases numbered 11, after V lost 3 bases and J lost 5 bases. CDR3 nucleotide sequence: TGTGCCAGCAGCGCGGACTTCGGGACAGGGGGCAGGGAGACCCAGTACTTC. Protein: CASSADFGTGGRETQYF.

The rearrangement links TRBV5-1 to TRBJ1-1; D possibly corresponds to TRBD1 (5 bases). Germline V gene lookup returns CDR1 SGHRS and CDR2 YFSETQ. V lost 4 bases and J 0 bases, leaving 10 bases between the germline ends. This CDR3 contains 14 residues. The CDR3 is CASSKTVMNTEAFF. CDR3 in DNA: TGCGCCAGCAGCAAGACAGTCATGAACACTGAAGCTTTCTTT.

The V gene is TRBV7-8, the J gene TRBJ2-7; 7 bases fit TRBD2. The J segment lost 4 bases and the V segment lost 3 bases, leaving 6 bases of the junction unmatched. Germline V gene sequence: CDR1 SGHVS, CDR2 FQNEAQ. CDR3 size: 14 residues. In nucleotides, the CDR3 is TGTGCCAGCAGCTTGGGCTCCGGGGGGTACGAGCAGTACTTC. It specifies CASSLGSGGYEQYF. Full variable domain (missing parts from reference TRBV7-8 and TRBJ2-7): GAGVSQSPRYKVAKRGQDVALRCDPISGHVSLFWYQQALGQGPEFLTYFQNEAQLDKSGLPSDRFFAERPEGSVSTLKIQRTQQEDSAVYLCASSLGSGGYEQYFGPGTRLTVT.

Points on this clone: The sample has other DNA sequences that encode this CDR3 too. The chain couples TRBV2 to TRBJ2-7; D gene unclear. Germline loops: CDR1 SNHLY, CDR2 FYNNEI. The CDR3 totals 16 residues. Trimming shortened V by 7 bases and J by 3 bases, and 22 bases separated the two germline ends. The chain's CDR3 is CASTGTPGSVNYEQYF. In DNA, the CDR3 is TGTGCCAGCACTGGAACCCCGGGTTCTGTAAACTACGAGCAGTACTTC.

In this sample, this clone turned up a few times. This rearrangement joins TRBV30 to TRBJ1-1; the D is unclear. CDR3 length equals 12 residues. Germline CDR1 is GTSNPN and CDR2 is SVGIG (reference sequence). V lost 1 base, J lost 1 base, and 4 bases lay in between. The CDR3 DNA reads TGTGCCTGGAGTGACGAGAACACTGAAGCTTTCTTT. Protein: CAWSDENTEAFF.

The chain employs TRBV6-1 and TRBJ2-7, with D uncertain. From germline, CDR1 is MNHNS and CDR2 SASEGT. There are 12 residues in the CDR3. Trimming pared 6 bases from V and 3 bases from J, leaving 9 bases between. The CDR3 spells CASSRTDYEQYF. CDR3 nucleotides: TGTGCCAGCAGCCGGACGGACTACGAGCAGTACTTC.

This rearrangement joins TRBV5-5 to TRBJ1-2; 9 bases fit TRBD1. Germline V lookup: CDR1 SGHKS, CDR2 YYEKEE (reference sequence). The CDR3 is made up of 15 amino acids. The J segment lost 2 bases and the V segment lost 1 base, leaving 3 bases of the junction unmatched. In DNA form, the CDR3 reads TGTGCCAGCAGCTTGACCGGGACAGGGAACTATGGCTACACCTTC. This codes for CASSLTGTGNYGYTF.

This chain uses TRBV9 with TRBJ1-4; TRBD1 agrees at 10 bases. Germline V gene data show CDR1 as SGDLS and CDR2 as YYNGEE. The trim removed 2 bases at V and 7 bases at J, leaving 5 bases unmatched. The CDR3 sequence is 15 residues long. The CDR3 bases are TGTGCCAGCAGCGTCACCGGGACAGGGGCTGAAAAACTGTTTTTT. Its protein is CASSVTGTGAEKLFF.

The rearrangement links TRBV2 to TRBJ2-5, with D possibly TRBD2 on 6 matching bases. The germline CDR1 and CDR2 sequences are SNHLY and FYNNEI. V was shortened by 8 bases and J by 3 bases, with 16 bases between the two germline ends. The CDR3 is made up of 14 amino acids. CDR3 loop: CASRRESRKETQYF. The CDR3 DNA reads as TGTGCCAGCCGTCGGGAGTCCCGAAAAGAGACCCAGTACTTC. Based on the CDR3 plus reference TRBV2 and TRBJ2-5, the full variable domain is EPEVTQTPSHQVTQMGQEVILRCVPISNHLYFYWYRQILGQKVEFLVSFYNNEISEKSEIFDDQFSVERPDGSNFTLKIRSTKLEDSAMYFCASRRESRKETQYFGPGTRLLVL.

This clone was recorded once. This rearrangement joins TRBV19 to TRBJ1-2, with D possibly TRBD1 on 6 matching bases. Trimming pared 3 bases from V and 1 base from J, leaving 18 bases between. The CDR3 is made up of 17 amino acids. Per germline, CDR1 LNHDA and CDR2 SQIVND (reference sequence). The CDR3 region has the DNA TGTGCCAGTAGTATGGCCCCGGGACACACCAGTAACTATGGCTACACCTTC. Translating it yields CASSMAPGHTSNYGYTF. Combining the CDR3 with reference TRBV19 and TRBJ1-2 gives the whole variable domain DGGITQSPKYLFRKEGQNVTLSCEQNLNHDAMYWYRQDPGQGLRLIYYSQIVNDFQKGDIAEGYSVSREKKESFPLTVTSAQKNPTAFYLCASSMAPGHTSNYGYTFGSGTRLTVV.